This entry lists 27 T cell receptor beta chains sequenced from one sample in a study of lymphopenia after photon versus proton radiotherapy. Here immunoSEQ multiplex PCR was the method, and the copy in TCRdb shows in-frame clones only, minus some. The repertoire holds 60,000 or so clones, with 87% as singletons. The sample here was peripheral blood, taken from a patient treated with proton-based radiotherapy. The receptor source for this set is a man older than 75 with esophageal cancer.

This chain connects TRBV7-2 to TRBJ2-7; 8 bases map to TRBD1. Looked up from germline, CDR1 is SGHTA and CDR2 is FQGNSA. CDR3 size: 16 residues. J gave up 3 bases and V 7 bases, and 14 bases lay outside the gene matches. This chain's CDR3 is CASNYPGARGLYEQYF. The CDR3 DNA is TGTGCCAGCAACTATCCTGGGGCCAGGGGGCTCTACGAGCAGTACTTC. Filled out from reference TRBV7-2 and TRBJ2-7, the complete variable domain reads GAGVSQSPSNKVTEKGKDVELRCDPISGHTALYWYRQSLGQGLEFLIYFQGNSAPDKSGLPSDRFSAERTGGSVSTLTIQRTQQEDSAVYLCASNYPGARGLYEQYFGPGTRLTVT.

The CDR3 DNA follows: TGTGCCAGCAGTACACCGGGACTCCAAGAGACCCAGTACTTC. Translated: CASSTPGLQETQYF. The chain recombines TRBV6-1 with TRBJ2-5; weak D call: TRBD2 (6 bases). From germline, CDR1 is MNHNS and CDR2 SASEGT. With 5 bases removed from V and 1 base from J, the gap between germline ends came to 11 bases. CDR3 length: 14 amino acids.

V and J are TRBV5-4 and TRBJ2-7; no clear D. V was shortened by 4 bases and J by 2 bases, with 13 bases between the two germline ends. This CDR3 comprises 14 residues. In germline, CDR1 is SGHNT, CDR2 YYREEE (reference sequence). The CDR3 DNA reads as TGTGCCAGCAGCCGGCAACCCCGGGCCTACGAGCAGTACTTC. Amino acids: CASSRQPRAYEQYF. Looking up the rest from reference TRBV5-4 and TRBJ2-7 gives the full variable domain: ETGVTQSPTHLIKTRGQQVTLRCSSQSGHNTVSWYQQALGQGPQFIFQYYREEENGRGNFPPRFSGLQFPNYSSELNVNALELDDSALYLCASSRQPRAYEQYFGPGTRLTVT.

J is TRBJ2-7 and V is TRBV28; D is unresolved. The germline V and J ends were trimmed by 3 bases and 2 bases, with 11 bases remaining between them. The CDR3 consists of 14 residues. Germline loops: CDR1 MDHEN, CDR2 SYDVKM. The CDR3 DNA sequence: TGTGCCAGCAGTTTTTCTCCGGGTCCCTACGAGCAGTACTTC. Its protein is CASSFSPGPYEQYF. Full variable domain (remainder filled in from reference TRBV28 and TRBJ2-7): DVKVTQSSRYLVKRTGEKVFLECVQDMDHENMFWYRQDPGLGLRLIYFSYDVKMKEKGDIPEGYSVSREKKERFSLILESASTNQTSMYLCASSFSPGPYEQYFGPGTRLTVT.

V is TRBV5-1 and J is TRBJ2-7, with D possibly being TRBD1 (7 bases). This CDR3 contains 18 residues. Trimming took off 2 bases at V and 6 bases at J, with 27 bases between the two ends. CDR1 and CDR2 (germline): SGHRS, YFSETQ. The CDR3 reads CASSFGGGASLSAGEQYF. CDR3 DNA: TGCGCCAGCAGCTTTGGAGGGGGCGCGAGTCTCTCAGCCGGCGAGCAGTACTTC.

The chain has TRBV10-3 and TRBJ2-5; 9 positions agree with TRBD2. Germline V CDR1 and CDR2: ENHRY, SYGVKD. Trimming took 3 bases from V and 1 from J; bases not matched to a gene: 3. The CDR3 loop spans 15 amino acids. Here the CDR3 reads CAISDRLAAQETQYF. The CDR3 DNA is TGTGCCATCAGTGACAGACTAGCGGCCCAAGAGACCCAGTACTTC.

This clone was found once. The gene calls are TRBV19 and TRBJ2-3; maybe TRBD2 (6 bases). Germline V gene lookup returns CDR1 LNHDA and CDR2 SQIVND (reference sequence). V lost 4 bases and J lost 0, with 14 bases in between. CDR3 size: 16 residues. CDR3 residues: CASSKTGRGSTDTQYF. In DNA form, the CDR3 reads TGTGCCAGTAGTAAGACGGGGCGGGGAAGCACAGATACGCAGTATTTT.

The chain employs TRBV7-2 and TRBJ2-4, with D unresolved. Germline V gives CDR1 SGHTA, CDR2 FQGNSA. The V and J ends lost 1 base and 5 bases respectively, with 9 bases between them. This CDR3 is 14 amino acids long. Written as DNA, the CDR3 is TGTGCCAGCAGCTTAGTAGGAGTTGAAAACATTCAGTACTTC. Its translation is CASSLVGVENIQYF.

J is TRBJ2-7 and V is TRBV15; 7 nucleotides align to TRBD1. Germline loops: CDR1 LNHNV, CDR2 YYDKDF (reference sequence). The V gene end was trimmed by 2 bases and the J gene end by 5 bases; junction bases not matched to a gene: 6. The CDR3 has 14 amino acids. CDR3 region: CATSRRQGFDEQYF. The CDR3 nucleotides read TGTGCCACCAGCAGAAGACAGGGATTCGACGAGCAGTACTTC.

The chain uses TRBV4-3 and TRBJ1-1; D is unclear. V was trimmed by 0 bases and J by 3 bases, leaving 14 bases between them. The CDR3 contains 16 residues. Germline assignment: CDR1 LGHNA and CDR2 YSLEER. The CDR3 here is CASSQDLIPDYTEAFF. The CDR3 DNA follows: TGCGCCAGCAGCCAAGATCTGATCCCGGATTACACTGAAGCTTTCTTT.

This chain connects TRBV19 to TRBJ1-5; D remains unclear. V lost 7 bases and J 5 bases, leaving 18 bases between the germline ends. Germline CDR1 and CDR2: LNHDA and SQIVND (reference sequence). The CDR3 totals 15 residues. CDR3 in amino acids: CASTVGPSTDQPQHF. The DNA for the CDR3 is TGTGCCAGTACCGTCGGTCCAAGTACGGATCAGCCCCAGCATTTT. The variable domain in full, completed from reference TRBV19 and TRBJ1-5, reads DGGITQSPKYLFRKEGQNVTLSCEQNLNHDAMYWYRQDPGQGLRLIYYSQIVNDFQKGDIAEGYSVSREKKESFPLTVTSAQKNPTAFYLCASTVGPSTDQPQHFGDGTRLSIL.

V is TRBV11-2 and J is TRBJ1-1, with D tentatively TRBD1 (6 bases). The germline V gene has CDR1 SGHAT and CDR2 FQNNGV. V shed 5 bases and J shed 1 base, with 14 bases lying between them. The CDR3 runs 15 residues. The CDR3 is CASSLMTGGNTEAFF. The CDR3 nucleotides read TGTGCCAGCAGCCTAATGACAGGCGGGAACACTGAAGCTTTCTTT. Together with reference TRBV11-2 and TRBJ1-1, the CDR3 gives the full variable domain: EAGVAQSPRYKIIEKRQSVAFWCNPISGHATLYWYQQILGQGPKLLIQFQNNGVVDDSQLPKDRFSAERLKGVDSTLKIQPAKLEDSAVYLCASSLMTGGNTEAFFGQGTRLTVV.

CDR3 sequence: CAWTTGPYGYTF. CDR3 in DNA: TGTGCCTGGACAACAGGCCCCTATGGCTACACCTTC. This sequence joins TRBV30 and TRBJ1-2; TRBD1 might be the D (5 bases). V was trimmed by 4 bases and J by 4 bases, leaving 10 bases between them. The CDR3 consists of 12 residues. Germline CDR1 GTSNPN, CDR2 SVGIG (reference sequence).

The chain has TRBV5-1 and TRBJ2-6, with 8 bases that match TRBD1. The V and J ends lost 4 bases and 0 bases, in that order; junction bases with no gene match: 6. Germline V gene sequence: CDR1 SGHRS, CDR2 YFSETQ. The CDR3 is made up of 17 amino acids. The CDR3 DNA follows: TGCGCCAGCAGCCCAAGGACAGGGAGCTCTGGGGCCAACGTCCTGACTTTC. Amino acid sequence: CASSPRTGSSGANVLTF.

V usage is TRBV5-1 and J usage is TRBJ2-1, with 11 bases fitting TRBD2. The CDR3 totals 16 residues. With 3 bases clipped from V and 2 bases from J, the junction kept 4 bases outside the gene matches. Germline CDR1 is SGHRS and CDR2 is YFSETQ. CDR3 coding DNA: TGCGCCAGCAGCTCTCTTAGCGGGGGGGCCTACAATGAGCAGTTCTTC. This encodes CASSSLSGGAYNEQFF.

The chain combines TRBV5-6 with TRBJ2-7; no definite D call. Between the trimmed V and J ends, which lost 0 bases and 2 bases, there was a span of 9 bases. The germline gives CDR1 SGHDT, CDR2 YYEEEE. This CDR3 is 14 amino acids long. CDR3 nucleotide sequence: TGTGCCAGCAGCTTGGTTATTGGTCCCTACGAGCAGTACTTC. Protein sequence: CASSLVIGPYEQYF.

This clone was detected only a few times. At one boundary the junction diverges from the germline segment, which might be a read error. The chain employs TRBV19 and TRBJ1-1; D is uncertain. The germline CDR1 and CDR2 sequences are LNHDA and SQIVND (reference sequence). This CDR3 region has 8 residues. The CDR3, as DNA: TGTGCCAGTTCAACCGGTCTATTT. Protein sequence: CASSTGLF.

J is TRBJ2-3 and V is TRBV6-5, with 8 bases lining up with TRBD1. This CDR3 has 16 residues. V lost 2 bases, J lost 6 bases, and 10 bases stayed unmatched. The germline V gene encodes CDR1 MNHEY and CDR2 SVGAGI. This chain's CDR3 is CASSYRTRQGWDTQYF. Here the CDR3 DNA reads TGTGCCAGCAGTTACCGAACCCGACAGGGGTGGGATACGCAGTATTTT.

V and J are TRBV4-1 and TRBJ2-7; D may match TRBD1 or TRBD2 (5 bases each). Per germline, CDR1 MGHRA and CDR2 YSYEKL. This CDR3 is 16 amino acids long. V lost 0 bases, J lost 1 base, and 13 bases lay in between. CDR3 sequence: CASSQDGGADSYEQYF. In DNA form, the CDR3 reads TGCGCCAGCAGCCAAGATGGGGGTGCAGATTCCTACGAGCAGTACTTC.

The chain couples TRBV6-5 to TRBJ2-5, with 8 bases lining up with TRBD1. The CDR3 covers 16 residues. Germline CDR1 reads MNHEY; CDR2 reads SVGAGI. The junction had 8 bases not matched to a gene; V was cut back by 2 bases and J by 3 bases. The CDR3 protein is CASSYTYRGSKETQYF. The DNA of the CDR3 is TGTGCCAGCAGTTACACCTACAGGGGGAGCAAAGAGACCCAGTACTTC.

J is TRBJ1-1 and V is TRBV10-2; a possible D gene is TRBD1 (6 bases). The V end lost 0 bases, the J end lost 5 bases, and 13 bases lay between the germline ends. Per the germline V gene, CDR1 is WSHSY and CDR2 is SAAADI. The CDR3 spans 15 residues. The CDR3 DNA sequence: TGCGCCAGCAGTGAGTCAAACAGGGAGGGAACTGAAGCTTTCTTT. Its protein product is CASSESNREGTEAFF.

The chain combines TRBV30 with TRBJ2-3; D is possibly TRBD2 (7 bases). The CDR3 has 13 amino acids. The germline gives CDR1 GTSNPN, CDR2 SVGIG (reference sequence). V dropped 7 bases and J dropped 2 bases, with 13 bases sitting between them. The CDR3 is CASAGDNTDTQYF. The CDR3 bases are TGTGCCTCTGCGGGGGACAACACAGATACGCAGTATTTT.

The CDR3 nucleotides read TGTGCCAGCAGCACATTGTCCAGTGACACAGATACGCAGTATTTT. Its translation: CASSTLSSDTDTQYF. V gene TRBV21-1 combines with J gene TRBJ2-3; the D call of TRBD1 is as the table states it, not checked on the DNA. TRBV21-1 is noted as a pseudogene. This CDR3 comprises 15 residues.

The chain employs TRBV30 and TRBJ1-5; TRBD1 is a possible D gene (5 bases). The V end lost 2 bases, the J end lost 6 bases, and 11 bases lay between the germline ends. From germline, CDR1 is GTSNPN and CDR2 SVGIG (reference sequence). The CDR3 is 13 residues long. The chain's CDR3 is CAWSSGFTQPQHF. CDR3 nucleotide sequence: TGTGCCTGGAGTTCAGGGTTTACTCAGCCCCAGCATTTT. The full variable domain, with the rest looked up from reference TRBV30 and TRBJ1-5, is SQTIHQWPATLVQPVGSPLSLECTVEGTSNPNLYWYRQAAGRGLQLLFYSVGIGQISSEVPQNLSASRPQDRQFILSSKKLLLSDSGFYLCAWSSGFTQPQHFGDGTRLSIL.

The J gene is TRBJ1-2, the V gene TRBV7-9; 10 nucleotides agree with TRBD1. J lost 8 bases, V lost 5 bases, and 8 bases had no gene match. This CDR3 region has 14 residues. Germline-derived CDR1 and CDR2 are SEHNR and FQNEAQ (reference sequence). The CDR3 loop reads CASSLLDRGHGYTF. In nucleotides, the CDR3 is TGTGCCAGCAGCCTGCTAGACAGGGGGCACGGCTACACCTTC.

This rearrangement joins TRBV30 to TRBJ1-1; TRBD1 might be the D (5 bases). The germline gives CDR1 GTSNPN, CDR2 SVGIG (reference sequence). V lost 4 bases and J 9 bases, leaving 15 bases between the germline ends. This CDR3 contains 12 residues. The CDR3 DNA reads TGTGCCTGGACTCCTCGGCCAGGGCAAGCTTTCTTT. It specifies CAWTPRPGQAFF.

This clone was observed a single time. The chain joins TRBV27 to TRBJ2-7, with D unresolved. This CDR3 contains 13 residues. Germline V gives CDR1 MNHEY, CDR2 SMNVEV (reference sequence). V was cut by 3 bases and J by 4 bases, with 10 bases left in between. The CDR3 reads CASSFGRAYEQYF. Here the CDR3 DNA reads TGTGCCAGCAGTTTTGGAAGGGCTTACGAGCAGTACTTC.